The TCR beta chain under discussion was sequenced for a study of T-cell reconstitution after alpha-beta-depleted transplantation in children. Regarding the study as a whole: There were some patients whose high TCRbeta diversity at day 60 came from surviving recipient T cells and thymic progenitors. By about two months after transplant, alpha-beta T cells reportedly arose from several hundred graft clones that had expanded.

The TCRbeta library incorporated unique molecular identifiers. In TCRdb, the PCR reads were re-called with MiXCR into one record per CDR3 protein. The profile covers 530,000 or so distinct CDR3 sequences, with around 27% appearing a single time and approximately 33% taken by the ten largest. This clonotype was seen only a few times. Its antigen remains unidentified. V lost 3 bases and J 5 bases, leaving 14 bases between the germline ends. This CDR3 spans 15 amino acids. CDR1 and CDR2 (germline): WSHSY, SAAADI. This clonotype was sampled from a boy in the first two years of life with Wiskott-Aldrich syndrome, due to receive a stem cell transplant. The source material was PBMCs, sampled before TCRalphabeta/CD19-depleted stem cell transplant. The rearrangement links TRBV10-2 to TRBJ2-1, with D possibly being TRBD2 (6 bases). The CDR3 sequence: CASSDRGRYHNEQFF. The CDR3 DNA reads as TGCGCCAGCAGTGATCGGGGGAGGTACCACAATGAGCAGTTCTTC.